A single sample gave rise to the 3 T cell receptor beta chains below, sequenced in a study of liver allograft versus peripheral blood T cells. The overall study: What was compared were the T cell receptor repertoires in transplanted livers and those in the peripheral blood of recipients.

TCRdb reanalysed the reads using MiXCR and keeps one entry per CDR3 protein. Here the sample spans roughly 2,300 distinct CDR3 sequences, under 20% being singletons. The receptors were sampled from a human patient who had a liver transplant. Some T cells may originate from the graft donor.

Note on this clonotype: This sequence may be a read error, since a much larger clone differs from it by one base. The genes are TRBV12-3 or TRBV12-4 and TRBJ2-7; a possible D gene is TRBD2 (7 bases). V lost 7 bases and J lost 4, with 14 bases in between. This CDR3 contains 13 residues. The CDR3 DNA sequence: TGTGCCAGCAATTTGGGGGGGCGTTACGAGCAGTACTTC. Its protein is CASNLGGRYEQYF.

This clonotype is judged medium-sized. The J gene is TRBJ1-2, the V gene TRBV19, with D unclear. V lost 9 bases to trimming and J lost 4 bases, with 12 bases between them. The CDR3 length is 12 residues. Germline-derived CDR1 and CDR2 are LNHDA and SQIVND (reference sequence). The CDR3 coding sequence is TGTGCCAGCGGCCTCGGGAGCTATGGCTACACCTTC. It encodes CASGLGSYGYTF.

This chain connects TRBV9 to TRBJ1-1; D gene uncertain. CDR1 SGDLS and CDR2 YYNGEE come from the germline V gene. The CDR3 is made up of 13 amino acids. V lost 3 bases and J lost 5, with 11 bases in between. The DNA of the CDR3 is TGTGCCAGCAGCGAGGCCACTTGGACTGAAGCTTTCTTT. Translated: CASSEATWTEAFF.